These T cell receptor beta chains were read from a single sample in a study of beta chain features in type 1 diabetes. The data were produced by immunoSEQ multiplex PCR, yet TCRdb's version contains in-frame clones alone and is incomplete. The repertoire consists of about 650,000 clones, with around 12% occurring once and the leading ten covering more than 0.1%. Sequencing was performed on naive CD4+ T cells from blood. The receptors come from a man aged 25-40 years with type 1 diabetes. Each CDR3 is given with its conserved first and last residue. The D gene is left open where the match is weak. Where a row states a size, it is once, few, many or the class of an expanded clone; other rows omit it.

clone_size d_call j_call v_call cdr3_nt cdr3_aa
. . TRBJ2-5 TRBV18 TGTGCCAGCTCACCGTCGGAGACCCAGTACTTC CASSPSETQYF
few . TRBJ1-6 TRBV7-2 TGTGCCAGCAGCTATAACACCGTCCCGTCACCCCTCCACTTT CASSYNTVPSPLHF
. TRBD2 TRBJ2-1 TRBV7-2 TGTGCCAGCAGCTGGACTAGCGGGGGGGCCTCTGAGCAGTTCTTC CASSWTSGGASEQFF
. . TRBJ2-2 TRBV10-3 TGTGCCATCAGTCAACCTCTTGGAGCGAACACCGGGGAGCTGTTTTTT CAISQPLGANTGELFF
. . TRBJ1-1 TRBV14 TGTGCCAGCAGCCAGGGTTTAGAGGAAGCTTTCTTT CASSQGLEEAFF
few TRBD2 TRBJ2-3 TRBV15 TGTGCCACCAGCAGGGCTAGCGGGGGGGCTTCAGATACGCAGTATTTT CATSRASGGASDTQYF
. . TRBJ2-7 TRBV20-1 TGCAGTGCTTCCGACATTTACGAGCAGTACTTC CSASDIYEQYF
few TRBD1 TRBJ1-2 TRBV28 TGTGCCAGCAGTGCCGGACAGGGGGTATTCTATGGCTACACCTTC CASSAGQGVFYGYTF
. . TRBJ2-3 TRBV7-6 TGTGCCAGCACGCGGTCCTCGGCGGGTGGCACAGATACGCAGTATTTT CASTRSSAGGTDTQYF
. . TRBJ2-1 TRBV29-1 TGCAGCGTTGACTCAAAGTCCTACAATGAGCAGTTCTTC CSVDSKSYNEQFF
. . TRBJ1-5 TRBV7-8 TGTGCCAGCAACAGAGCTGGGGGCGGCAGGGCCGGGCAGCCCCAGCATTTT CASNRAGGGRAGQPQHF
few . TRBJ1-2 TRBV29-1 TGCAGCGTTGAGGGGACACCTAACTATGGCTACACCTTC CSVEGTPNYGYTF
few . TRBJ1-4 TRBV30 TGTGCCTGGGAACTTAGACCGACTAGAGGTGAAAAACTGTTTTTT CAWELRPTRGEKLFF
few TRBD2 TRBJ2-3 TRBV6-6 TGTGCCAGCAGTTACGCCCTAGCGGGGACCACAGATACGCAGTATTTT CASSYALAGTTDTQYF
. TRBD1 TRBJ2-7 TRBV18 TGTGCCAGCTCACCCGGGACAGGTAGCTCCTACGAGCAGTACTTC CASSPGTGSSYEQYF
. . TRBJ1-3 TRBV7-2 TGTGCCAGCAGCTTAATGGTTAACTCTGGAAACACCATATATTTT CASSLMVNSGNTIYF
. TRBD1 TRBJ2-7 TRBV7-2 TGTGCCAGCAGCTCGAGGGCGAGGGGGCGCGGTCATGACGAGCAGTACTTC CASSSRARGRGHDEQYF
. . TRBJ1-2 TRBV7-6 TGTGCCAGCAGCCCCTCCCCGGGGGGGGCTACTATGGCGATCACCTTC CASSPSPGGATMAITF
. . TRBJ2-2 TRBV6-5 TGTGCCAGCAGTTACTCGGTCATCACCGGGGAGCTGTTTTTT CASSYSVITGELFF
. . TRBJ1-5 TRBV5-4 TGTGCCAGTCGACAGGACAATCAGCCCCCGCATTTT CASRQDNQPPHF
few . TRBJ1-5 TRBV7-9 TGTGCCAGCAGCTTAATGGTAGGGACACCCCAGCATTTT CASSLMVGTPQHF
. . TRBJ1-1 TRBV11-3 TGTGCCAGCAGCTTAGGGTTCACTGAAGCTTTCTTT CASSLGFTEAFF
few . TRBJ2-7 TRBV27 TGTGCCAGCAGTCCGGAGACAGGTGGAGAGCAGTACTTC CASSPETGGEQYF
. . TRBJ1-2 TRBV27 TGTGCCAGCAGTTTCTTAAAGGGGAACTATGGCTACACCTTC CASSFLKGNYGYTF
. TRBD1 TRBJ2-7 TRBV29-1 TGCAGCGTTGCTTCAGGGGGCTACGAGCAGTACTTC CSVASGGYEQYF
. . TRBJ2-1 TRBV9 TGTGCCAGCAGCGTAGCAGGGAGCACCTACAATGAGCAGTTCTTC CASSVAGSTYNEQFF
. TRBD1 TRBJ2-7 TRBV10-3 TGTGCCATCAGTGAGTCACAGGGGGCCCACGAGCAGTACTTC CAISESQGAHEQYF
few . TRBJ2-5 TRBV5-1 TGCGCCAGCAGCACCGGGACCCTGGGAAGAGAGACCCAGTACTTC CASSTGTLGRETQYF
few . TRBJ2-5 TRBV2 TGTGCCAGCAGTGGCCGGGGCTGGCAAGAGACCCAGTACTTC CASSGRGWQETQYF
once . TRBJ1-1 TRBV18 TGTGCCAGCTCACTTGGGGTTACCACGGGTGGTGAAGCTTTCTTT CASSLGVTTGGEAFF
few . TRBJ2-5 TRBV7-9 TGTGCCAGCAGCTCCATGAGAGGGACCCAGTACTTC CASSSMRGTQYF
few . TRBJ1-3 TRBV9 TGTGCCAGCAGCCCCAGGGAAGCGGGAAACACCATATATTTT CASSPREAGNTIYF
few TRBD1 TRBJ2-7 TRBV10-3 TGTGCCATCAGTGGCCAGGGACAGACCTACGAGCAGTACTTC CAISGQGQTYEQYF
few . TRBJ2-5 TRBV23-1 TGCGCCAGCGGCTGGACTAATCGACAAGAGACCCAGTACTTC CASGWTNRQETQYF
few TRBD1 TRBJ1-2 TRBV5-4 TGTGCCAGCAGCTCATCAGGGGGCGGTGATGGCTACACCTTC CASSSSGGGDGYTF
few . TRBJ1-2 TRBV6-5 TGTGCCAGCAGTACCGGGAGACTGTATGGCTACACCTTC CASSTGRLYGYTF
. . TRBJ1-5 TRBV30 TGTGCCTGGAGTGATAATCAGGGTCTTTGGAATCAGCCCCAGCATTTT CAWSDNQGLWNQPQHF
few . TRBJ1-5 TRBV7-2 TGTGCCAGCAGCTTAAGGGGGGGGCTGACCAATCAGCCCCAGCATTTT CASSLRGGLTNQPQHF
. . TRBJ1-5 TRBV5-6 TGTGCCAGCAGCTCCGGGATGTCGATGCATCAGCCCCAGCATTTT CASSSGMSMHQPQHF
few . TRBJ2-6 TRBV18 TGTGCCAGCTCACCCGGCCGCGGGGGCTGGGACTCTGGGGCCAACGTCCTGACTTTC CASSPGRGGWDSGANVLTF
few . TRBJ2-6 TRBV2 TGTGCCAGCAGTGCCTCTGGGGCCAACGTCCTGACTTTC CASSASGANVLTF
few . TRBJ2-3 TRBV29-1 TGCAGCGTTGGTGGCGGCACTAGCACAGATACGCAGTATTTT CSVGGGTSTDTQYF
. . TRBJ2-3 TRBV10-3 TGTGCCATCAGTGAAGGGGGAGACACAGATACGCAGTATTTT CAISEGGDTDTQYF
. . TRBJ1-4 TRBV9 TGTGCCAGCAGCGTAGGGTCCCTACCCGCAACTAATGAAAAACTGTTTTTT CASSVGSLPATNEKLFF
few . TRBJ1-1 TRBV19 TGTGCCAGTAGTATAGTGAAAGAGAGTGAAGCTTTCTTT CASSIVKESEAFF